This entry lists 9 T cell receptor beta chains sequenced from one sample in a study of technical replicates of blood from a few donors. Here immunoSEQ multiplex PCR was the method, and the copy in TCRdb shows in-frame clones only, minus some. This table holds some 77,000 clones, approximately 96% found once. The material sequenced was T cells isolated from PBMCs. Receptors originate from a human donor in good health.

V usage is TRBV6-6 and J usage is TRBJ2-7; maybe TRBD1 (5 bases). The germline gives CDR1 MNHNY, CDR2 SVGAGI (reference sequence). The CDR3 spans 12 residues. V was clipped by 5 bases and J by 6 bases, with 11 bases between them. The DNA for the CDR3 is TGTGCCAGCAGTCGTGACAGCCCCGAGCAGTACTTC. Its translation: CASSRDSPEQYF.

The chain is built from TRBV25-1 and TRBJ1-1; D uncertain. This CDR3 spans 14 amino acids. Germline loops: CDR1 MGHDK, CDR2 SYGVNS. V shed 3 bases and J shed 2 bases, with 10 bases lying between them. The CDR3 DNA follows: TGTGCCAGCAGTGACGCGAGAAGTAACACTGAAGCTTTCTTT. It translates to CASSDARSNTEAFF.

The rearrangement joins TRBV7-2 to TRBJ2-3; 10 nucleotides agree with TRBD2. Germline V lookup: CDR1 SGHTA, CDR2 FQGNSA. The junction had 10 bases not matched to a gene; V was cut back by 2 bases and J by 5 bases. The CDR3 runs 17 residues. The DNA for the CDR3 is TGTGCCAGCAGCTTAACCCCAGCGGGAGGGCCTGGAGATACGCAGTATTTT. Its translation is CASSLTPAGGPGDTQYF. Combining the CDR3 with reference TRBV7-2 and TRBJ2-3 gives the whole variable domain GAGVSQSPSNKVTEKGKDVELRCDPISGHTALYWYRQSLGQGLEFLIYFQGNSAPDKSGLPSDRFSAERTGGSVSTLTIQRTQQEDSAVYLCASSLTPAGGPGDTQYFGPGTRLTVL.

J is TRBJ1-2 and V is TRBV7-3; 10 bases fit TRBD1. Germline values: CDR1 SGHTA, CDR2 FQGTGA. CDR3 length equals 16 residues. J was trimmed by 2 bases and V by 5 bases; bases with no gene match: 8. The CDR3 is CASSPKPGQGNYGYTF. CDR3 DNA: TGTGCCAGCAGCCCGAAACCGGGACAGGGGAACTATGGCTACACCTTC. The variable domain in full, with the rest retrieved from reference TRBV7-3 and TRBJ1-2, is GAGVSQTPSNKVTEKGKYVELRCDPISGHTALYWYRQSLGQGPEFLIYFQGTGAADDSGLPNDRFFAVRPEGSVSTLKIQRTERGDSAVYLCASSPKPGQGNYGYTFGSGTRLTVV.

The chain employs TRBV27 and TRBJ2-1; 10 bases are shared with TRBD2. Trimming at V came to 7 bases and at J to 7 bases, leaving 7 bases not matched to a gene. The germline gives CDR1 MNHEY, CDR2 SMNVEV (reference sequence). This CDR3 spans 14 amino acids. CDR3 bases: TGTGCCAGCAAAGGGAGCGGGAGGGGGAATGAGCAGTTCTTC. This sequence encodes CASKGSGRGNEQFF.

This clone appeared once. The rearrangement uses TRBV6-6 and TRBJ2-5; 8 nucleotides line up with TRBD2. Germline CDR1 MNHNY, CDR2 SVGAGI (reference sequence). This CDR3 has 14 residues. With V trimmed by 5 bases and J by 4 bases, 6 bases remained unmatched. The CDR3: CASSTPGGIETQYF. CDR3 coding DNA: TGTGCCAGCAGTACCCCGGGGGGGATAGAGACCCAGTACTTC.

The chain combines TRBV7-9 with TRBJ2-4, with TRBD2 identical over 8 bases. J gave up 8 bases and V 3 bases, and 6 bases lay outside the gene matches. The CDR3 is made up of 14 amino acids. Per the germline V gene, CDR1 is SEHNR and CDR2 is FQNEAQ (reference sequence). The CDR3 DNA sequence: TGTGCCAGCAGCTTTGGACTAGCAATGGACATTCAGTACTTC. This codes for CASSFGLAMDIQYF. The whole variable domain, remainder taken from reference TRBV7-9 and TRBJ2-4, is DTGVSQNPRHKITKRGQNVTFRCDPISEHNRLYWYRQTLGQGPEFLTYFQNEAQLEKSRLLSDRFSAERPKGSFSTLEIQRTEQGDSAMYLCASSFGLAMDIQYFGAGTRLSVL.

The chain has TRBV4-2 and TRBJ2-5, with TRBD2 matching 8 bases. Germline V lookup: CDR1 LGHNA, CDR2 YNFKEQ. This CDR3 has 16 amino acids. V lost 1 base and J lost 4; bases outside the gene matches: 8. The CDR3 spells CASSQAFLSGIETQYF. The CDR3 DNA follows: TGTGCCAGCAGCCAAGCCTTCCTTAGCGGGATAGAGACCCAGTACTTC.

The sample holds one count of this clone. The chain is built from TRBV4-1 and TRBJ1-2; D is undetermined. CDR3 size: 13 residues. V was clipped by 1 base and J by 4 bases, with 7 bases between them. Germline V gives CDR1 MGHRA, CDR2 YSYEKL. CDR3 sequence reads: CASSQGGSYGYTF. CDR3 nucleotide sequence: TGCGCCAGCAGCCAAGGCGGTAGCTATGGCTACACCTTC.